This TCR beta chain was retrieved from a study of T cell responses to AZD1222 COVID-19 vaccine. General study results and limits: At baseline, just a handful of AZD1222 recipients tested seropositive. Compared with day 0, the breadth and depth of the Spike-specific TCR repertoire rose significantly after two doses of AZD1222. White British ancestry dominated among donors, who included more females, and clonal diversity was possibly underestimated. The reported proportion of spike-specific TCRs targeting unmutated variant regions was nearly half.

As for this clone: Its antigen is unidentified.

Generated by immunoSEQ multiplex PCR, the TCRdb table keeps only in-frame clones and is missing some. The sample shows fewer than 120,000 clones, about 90% of them seen only once. The TCR originated in an adult who received the AZD1222 COVID-19 vaccine. The sample in question was peripheral blood, obtained 28 days after the second AZD1222 dose.

CDR3 DNA: TGTGCCAGCAGCTCACAGATGGGGACTAGTGGAGGCGCGCAGTATTTT. It encodes CASSSQMGTSGGAQYF. J is TRBJ2-3 and V is TRBV7-9, with 8 nucleotides matching TRBD2. The germline gives CDR1 SEHNR, CDR2 FQNEAQ (reference sequence). The CDR3 is made up of 16 amino acids. Unmatched junction bases numbered 16, after V lost 4 bases and J lost 10 bases.